The clone carrying this T cell receptor (beta chain) was recorded a few times. Its target is unknown. CDR1 and CDR2 from the germline V gene are MNHEY and SMNVEV (reference sequence). The CDR3 sequence is 15 residues long. Trimming removed 3 bases at V and 0 bases at J, with 11 bases between. Sequencing of the DNA from cultured CD4+ T cells was carried out with the Oncomine TCR Beta short-read assay. From the PCR reads, TCRdb called clonotypes with MiXCR, one entry per CDR3 protein. The sample consists of nearly 5,000 distinct CDR3 sequences, roughly 40% of them appearing once. The sample belongs to a study of vaccination and CD4 T cells after COVID-19. Study context: Convalescent donors totaled six males and four females, including two who were Hispanic. Overlapping peptides of the spike proteins of SARS-CoV-2, HCoV-NL63, HCoV-OC43 and HCoV-229E were used for cell stimulation.

Sample treatment: roughly ten-day PBMC culture with coronavirus spike peptide pools or control peptides (ViraFEST assay). The ViraFEST method relied on peptide pools to expand antigen-specific T cells, followed by TCR sequencing. Notes on the study in general: Spike mono-reactive status applied to 304 of 307 vaccine-specific clones in convalescent patients.

V usage is TRBV27 and J usage is TRBJ1-1, with a tentative D call TRBD1 (6 bases). The input for sequencing was CD4+ T cells from blood, cultured in vitro, taken after SARS-CoV-2 vaccination. This receptor was obtained from a human donor who had recovered from COVID-19. The CDR3: CASSFGTSLNTEAFF. The CDR3, as DNA: TGTGCCAGCAGTTTTGGGACATCGCTGAACACTGAAGCTTTCTTT.